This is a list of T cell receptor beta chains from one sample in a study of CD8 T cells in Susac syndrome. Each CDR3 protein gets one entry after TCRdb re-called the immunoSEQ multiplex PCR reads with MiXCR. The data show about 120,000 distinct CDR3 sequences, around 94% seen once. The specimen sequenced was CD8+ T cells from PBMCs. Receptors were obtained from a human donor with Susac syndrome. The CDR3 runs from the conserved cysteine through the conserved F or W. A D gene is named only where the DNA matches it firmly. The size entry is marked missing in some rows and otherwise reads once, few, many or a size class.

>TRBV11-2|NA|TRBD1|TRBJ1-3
CASTQTGVDGNTIYF
TGTGCCAGCACCCAGACAGGGGTCGACGGAAACACCATATATTTT
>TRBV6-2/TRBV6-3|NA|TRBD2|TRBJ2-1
CASSSSGSHNEQFF
TGTGCCAGCAGCTCTAGCGGGAGCCACAATGAGCAGTTCTTC
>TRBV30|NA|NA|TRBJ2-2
CALATAGTGELFF
TGTGCCTTGGCGACAGCCGGCACCGGGGAGCTGTTTTTT
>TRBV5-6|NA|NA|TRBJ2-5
CASSIWETQYF
TGTGCCAGCAGCATTTGGGAGACCCAGTACTTC
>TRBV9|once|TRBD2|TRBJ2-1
CASSADHGGGYEQFF
TGTGCCAGCAGCGCCGACCATGGGGGGGGGTATGAGCAGTTCTTC
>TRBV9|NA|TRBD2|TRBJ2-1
CASSRTSGRSNEQFF
TGTGCCAGCAGCCGGACTAGCGGGAGATCAAATGAGCAGTTCTTC
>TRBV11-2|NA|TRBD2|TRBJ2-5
CASSPRTSGGSWETQYF
TGTGCCAGCAGCCCGCGGACTAGCGGGGGGTCATGGGAGACCCAGTACTTC
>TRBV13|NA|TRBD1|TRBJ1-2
CASSGATGGGYTF
TGTGCCAGCAGCGGGGCGACAGGGGGCGGCTACACCTTC
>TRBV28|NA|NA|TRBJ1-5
CASSALSQPQHF
TGTGCCAGCAGTGCCCTGAGTCAGCCCCAGCATTTT
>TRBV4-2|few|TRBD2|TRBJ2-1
CASSQDPSGGYNEQFF
TGTGCCAGCAGCCAAGACCCTAGCGGGGGATACAATGAGCAGTTCTTC
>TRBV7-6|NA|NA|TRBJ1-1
CASSPNKNTEAFF
TGTGCCAGCAGCCCCAACAAGAACACTGAAGCTTTCTTT
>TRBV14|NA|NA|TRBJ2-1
CASSISYNEQFF
TGTGCCAGCAGCATCTCCTACAATGAGCAGTTCTTC
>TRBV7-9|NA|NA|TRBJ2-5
CASGFPLGTNQETQYF
TGTGCCAGCGGCTTTCCTCTCGGGACAAACCAAGAGACCCAGTACTTC
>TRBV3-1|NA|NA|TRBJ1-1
CASSPQDSPSFEAFF
TGTGCCAGCAGCCCCCAAGACAGCCCGAGTTTCGAAGCTTTCTTT
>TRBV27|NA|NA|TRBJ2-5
CASSLRGPNFGETQYF
TGTGCCAGCAGTTTACGGGGACCGAACTTCGGGGAGACCCAGTACTTC
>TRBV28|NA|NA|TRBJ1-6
CASSFRAPYNSPLHF
TGTGCCAGCAGTTTCAGGGCACCCTATAATTCACCCCTCCACTTT
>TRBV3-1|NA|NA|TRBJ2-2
CASSLGGGIPIYTGELFF
TGTGCCAGCAGCCTGGGCGGGGGCATACCGATTTACACCGGGGAGCTGTTTTTT
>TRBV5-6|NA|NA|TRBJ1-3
CASSFAGGPSGNTIYF
TGTGCCAGCAGCTTCGCCGGAGGGCCCTCTGGAAACACCATATATTTT
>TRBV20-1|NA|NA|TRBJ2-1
CSDTPGRVSYNEQFF
TGCAGTGACACCCCCGGACGTGTATCCTACAATGAGCAGTTCTTC
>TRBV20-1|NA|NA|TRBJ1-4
CSARIGRSNEKLFF
TGCAGTGCTAGAATAGGACGGAGCAATGAAAAACTGTTTTTT
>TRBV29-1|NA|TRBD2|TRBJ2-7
CSVRASGRAHLYEQYF
TGCAGCGTTCGGGCTAGCGGGAGGGCCCATCTCTACGAGCAGTACTTC
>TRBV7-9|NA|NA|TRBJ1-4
CASSRDRNEGLFF
TGTGCCAGCAGCAGAGACAGGAATGAAGGGCTGTTTTTT
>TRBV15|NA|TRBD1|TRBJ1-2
CATSRERVGTVNYGYTF
TGTGCCACCAGCAGAGAGCGGGTGGGGACAGTAAACTATGGCTACACCTTC
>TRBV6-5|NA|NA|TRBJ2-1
CASSLGSGYNEQFF
TGTGCCAGCAGTTTAGGTAGCGGCTACAATGAGCAGTTCTTC
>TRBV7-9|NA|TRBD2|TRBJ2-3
CASSPHAGGTDTQYF
TGTGCCAGCAGCCCCCACGCGGGAGGCACAGATACGCAGTATTTT
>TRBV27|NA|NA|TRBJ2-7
CASSQVGNEQYF
TGTGCCAGCAGCCAGGTGGGGAACGAGCAGTACTTC
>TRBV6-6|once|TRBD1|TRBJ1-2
CASSLTQQGAESYTF
TGTGCCAGCAGTTTAACGCAACAGGGGGCGGAAAGCTACACCTTC
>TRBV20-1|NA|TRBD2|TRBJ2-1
CSARGEREGYNEQFF
TGCAGTGCTAGAGGGGAGCGGGAGGGATACAATGAGCAGTTCTTC
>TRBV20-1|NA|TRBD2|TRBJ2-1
CSAGGTSGYNEQFF
TGCAGTGCTGGGGGGACTAGCGGCTACAATGAGCAGTTCTTC
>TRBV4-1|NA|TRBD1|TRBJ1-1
CASRDRERMNTEAFF
TGCGCCAGCAGAGACAGGGAGAGAATGAACACTGAAGCTTTCTTT
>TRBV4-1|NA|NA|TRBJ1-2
CASSQVSMRYTENYGYTF
TGCGCCAGCAGCCAAGTCTCCATGAGGTACACTGAAAACTATGGCTACACCTTC
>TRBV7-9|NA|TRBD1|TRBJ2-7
CASSPRAGGYEQYF
TGTGCCAGCAGCCCCCGGGCAGGGGGCTACGAGCAGTACTTC
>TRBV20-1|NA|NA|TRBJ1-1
CSAPGNTEAFF
TGCAGTGCTCCGGGGAACACTGAAGCTTTCTTT
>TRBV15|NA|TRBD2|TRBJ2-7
CATRPGRVNSYEQYF
TGTGCCACCAGGCCGGGGAGGGTCAACTCCTACGAGCAGTACTTC
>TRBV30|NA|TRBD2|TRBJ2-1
CARNSGSDEQFF
TGTGCCAGGAATAGCGGGAGCGATGAGCAGTTCTTC
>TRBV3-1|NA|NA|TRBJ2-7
CASSQDWGTDEQYF
TGTGCCAGCAGCCAAGATTGGGGGACTGACGAGCAGTACTTC
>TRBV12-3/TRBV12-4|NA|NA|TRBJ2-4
CASSPGGGADRNIQYF
TGTGCCAGCAGTCCCGGAGGGGGGGCCGATCGGAACATTCAGTACTTC
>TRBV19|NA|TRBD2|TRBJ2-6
CASSIDLLSGGGANVLTF
TGTGCCAGTAGTATAGATCTGTTGTCGGGGGGAGGGGCCAACGTCCTGACTTTC
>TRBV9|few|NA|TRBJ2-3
CASSASSDTQYF
TGTGCCAGCAGCGCCTCATCCGATACGCAGTATTTT
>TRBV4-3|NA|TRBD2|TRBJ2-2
CASSQETSGTNTGELFF
TGCGCCAGCAGCCAAGAGACTAGCGGGACGAACACCGGGGAGCTGTTTTTT
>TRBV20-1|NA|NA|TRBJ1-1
CSARGNTEAFF
TGCAGTGCTAGAGGGAACACTGAAGCTTTCTTT
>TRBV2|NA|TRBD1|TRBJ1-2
CASKLGQVYGYTF
TGTGCCAGTAAACTGGGACAGGTCTATGGCTACACCTTC
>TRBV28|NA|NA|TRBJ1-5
CASIPGSTHSNQPQHF
TGTGCCAGCATTCCTGGGAGTACACATAGCAATCAGCCCCAGCATTTT
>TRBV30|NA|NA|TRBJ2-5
CAWEDWRRETQYF
TGTGCCTGGGAAGACTGGCGTAGGGAGACCCAGTACTTC
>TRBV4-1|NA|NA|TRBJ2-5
CASSQDGGSHQETQYF
TGCGCCAGCAGCCAAGATGGGGGCAGCCACCAAGAGACCCAGTACTTC
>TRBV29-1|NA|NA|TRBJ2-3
CSVEDQDSSTDTQYF
TGCAGCGTTGAAGATCAGGACAGTAGCACAGATACGCAGTATTTT
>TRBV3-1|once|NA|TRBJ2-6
CASSRPGVSGANVLTF
TGTGCCAGCAGCCGCCCTGGCGTTTCTGGGGCCAACGTCCTGACTTTC
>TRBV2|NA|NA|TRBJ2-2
CASTPGPPNTGELFF
TGTGCCAGCACTCCCGGGCCCCCGAACACCGGGGAGCTGTTTTTT
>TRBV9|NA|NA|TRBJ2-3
CASSEGGRGDTQYF
TGTGCCAGCAGCGAGGGGGGGAGAGGAGATACGCAGTATTTT
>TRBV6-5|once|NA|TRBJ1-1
CASSALSGAFF
TGTGCCAGCAGTGCCCTCTCTGGAGCTTTCTTT
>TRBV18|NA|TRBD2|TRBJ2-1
CASSGLVGEQFF
TGTGCCAGCTCAGGACTAGTTGGTGAGCAGTTCTTC
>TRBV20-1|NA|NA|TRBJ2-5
CSARFLGDETQYF
TGCAGTGCTAGGTTCTTGGGCGATGAGACCCAGTACTTC
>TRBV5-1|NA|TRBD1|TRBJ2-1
CASSLTQGAGYNEQFF
TGCGCCAGCAGCTTGACACAGGGGGCAGGGTACAATGAGCAGTTCTTC